This is a list of T cell receptor beta chains from one sample in a study of regulatory T cells in long-lasting Graves disease. From the multiplex PCR reads, TCRdb called clonotypes with MiXCR, one entry per CDR3 protein. This table holds 430,000 or so distinct CDR3 sequences, 20% to 25% found once. The specimen was peripheral blood mononuclear cells (PBMCs), collected when the disease was refractory, from a patient treated with antithyroid drugs. The receptors come from a female donor with Graves disease. Both conserved end residues are part of each CDR3. Each record gives: V gene, D gene, clone size, J gene, CDR3 DNA, CDR3 protein. D genes are given only for firm matches. Not every row has a clone size; where given, it reads once, few, many or a size class.

>TRBV27|TRBD1|NA|TRBJ1-6
TGTGCCAGCAGTTCCGGACAGGGAAGAGACTATAATTCACCCCTCCACTTT
CASSSGQGRDYNSPLHF
>TRBV2|NA|many|TRBJ1-6
TGTGCCAGCAGTGGCGGGGGCGAGATTTATTCCAACAATTCACCCCTCCACTTT
CASSGGGEIYSNNSPLHF
>TRBV20-1|NA|NA|TRBJ1-4
TGCAGTGCTAGTGGGTATGAAAAACTGTTTTTT
CSASGYEKLFF
>TRBV27|NA|NA|TRBJ1-3
TGTGCCAGCAGTTTTTCGGCCGGAAACACCATATATTTT
CASSFSAGNTIYF
>TRBV10-3|NA|few|TRBJ2-7
TGTGCCATCAGTGAGTCTGGAGGGGGCGGTTTCGGCGAGCAGTACTTC
CAISESGGGGFGEQYF
>TRBV24-1|TRBD1|NA|TRBJ2-7
TGTGCCACCAGTGATACAGGGGGAAAGGACGAGCAGTACTTC
CATSDTGGKDEQYF
>TRBV13|TRBD2|few|TRBJ2-7
TGTGCCAGCAGCTCCATAGCGGGAGGCGAGCAGTACTTC
CASSSIAGGEQYF
>TRBV15|NA|NA|TRBJ1-2
TGTGCCACCAGCTCCGGACACCTCAACTATGGCTACACCTTC
CATSSGHLNYGYTF
>TRBV9|NA|NA|TRBJ2-7
TGTGCCAGCAGCTGGGCGGACGACTTGTCTTACGAGCAGTACTTC
CASSWADDLSYEQYF
>TRBV7-3|TRBD1|NA|TRBJ2-6
TGTGCCAGCAGCGCCGGACAGGTCATCTCTGGGGCCAACGTCCTGACTTTC
CASSAGQVISGANVLTF
>TRBV28|NA|many|TRBJ1-4
TGTGCCAGCAGGGCCTCCGGGGCAGGGGTAGAAAAACTGTTTTTT
CASRASGAGVEKLFF
>TRBV6-1|NA|many|TRBJ2-5
TGTGCCGGAGGGGCGCAGGCCCAAGAGACCCAGTACTTC
CAGGAQAQETQYF
>TRBV12-3/TRBV12-4|NA|many|TRBJ2-5
TGTGCCAGCAGCCCTCCCCCCGGTGGGGAGACCCAGTACTTC
CASSPPPGGETQYF
>TRBV20-1|TRBD2|NA|TRBJ2-3
TGCAGTGCTACCCCGGGGCTAGCGGGAGCCCCAGATACGCAGTATTTT
CSATPGLAGAPDTQYF
>TRBV5-8|NA|NA|TRBJ1-2
TGTGCCAGCAGCTCGGCAGGGTATGGCTACACCTTC
CASSSAGYGYTF
>TRBV19|TRBD1|NA|TRBJ1-6
TGTGCCAGTAGTCTCGACATAGGGGGCACCTATAATTCACCCCTCCACTTT
CASSLDIGGTYNSPLHF
>TRBV14|TRBD2|NA|TRBJ2-7
TGTGCCAGCAGCCAAGCGGGAGGATCGGAGCAGTACTTC
CASSQAGGSEQYF
>TRBV28|TRBD1|NA|TRBJ1-3
TGTGCCAGCAGTGCACACTCGGGACAGGGGGCAGGAAACACCATATATTTT
CASSAHSGQGAGNTIYF
>TRBV20-1|NA|NA|TRBJ2-5
TGCAGTGCTAGGCCCCCGAGGAGTAGCGGCCAAGAGACCCAGTACTTC
CSARPPRSSGQETQYF
>TRBV5-1|NA|NA|TRBJ2-4
TGCGCCAGCAGCTTAAGCACAGCCTATGGCATTCAGTACTTC
CASSLSTAYGIQYF
>TRBV28|NA|many|TRBJ1-4
TGTGCCAGCAGTTTGGGGAATAAACTGAATGAAAAACTGTTTTTT
CASSLGNKLNEKLFF
>TRBV20-1|TRBD2|few|TRBJ2-7
TGCAGTGCTGGGTTAGCGGGAGGGGGGTCCGACGAGCAGTACTTC
CSAGLAGGGSDEQYF
>TRBV5-6|NA|many|TRBJ1-1
TGTGCCAGCAGCTTGGCCTTGTGGACTGAAGCTTTCTTT
CASSLALWTEAFF
>TRBV11-2|NA|many|TRBJ2-7
TGTGCCAGCAGCTTAGGCGCAGCGGTTACCTACGAGCAGTACTTC
CASSLGAAVTYEQYF
>TRBV2|NA|many|TRBJ1-5
TGTGCCAGCGGGGGACGGGGCCATCAGCCCCAGCATTTT
CASGGRGHQPQHF
>TRBV27|NA|NA|TRBJ1-3
TGTGCCAGCACTCAAAGCTGGGGCTCTGGAAACACCATATATTTT
CASTQSWGSGNTIYF
>TRBV12-3/TRBV12-4|NA|few|TRBJ2-7
TGTGCCAGCAGTTTAACCGGCAGGGGTGTAAGGGAGCAGTACTTC
CASSLTGRGVREQYF
>TRBV6-2/TRBV6-3|NA|few|TRBJ2-5
TGTGCCAGCACCGATAGGTACCAAGAGACCCAGTACTTC
CASTDRYQETQYF
>TRBV24-1|TRBD1|NA|TRBJ2-3
TGTGCCACCAGTGATTTGGTCAGGGGGCTCGCAGATACGCAGTATTTT
CATSDLVRGLADTQYF
>TRBV19|TRBD1|NA|TRBJ2-7
TGTGCCAGTAGTATAGTCGGACAGGGCGGCTACGAGCAGTACTTC
CASSIVGQGGYEQYF
>TRBV20-1|TRBD2|many|TRBJ2-5
TGCAGTGCTAGAGACGATAGCGGGAGGGCCGGTGAGACCCAGTACTTC
CSARDDSGRAGETQYF
>TRBV6-2/TRBV6-3|TRBD1|many|TRBJ2-5
TGTGCCAGCAGTTACCAACAGGGGGCTGCAGAGACCCAGTACTTC
CASSYQQGAAETQYF
>TRBV29-1|NA|NA|TRBJ1-1
TGCAGCGGCGCAGGGTCGGCCACTGAAGCTTTCTTT
CSGAGSATEAFF
>TRBV5-5|NA|NA|TRBJ2-2
TGTGCCAGCAGCGTCCCTTCTGGCGGGGAGCTGTTTTTT
CASSVPSGGELFF
>TRBV10-3|NA|many|TRBJ1-4
TGTGCCATCAGTGGTGGGACAAGTCGAGACGAAAAACTGTTTTTT
CAISGGTSRDEKLFF
>TRBV20-1|TRBD2|few|TRBJ2-2
TGCAGTGCCCCTAGCGGGAGTGGCACCGGGGAGCTGTTTTTT
CSAPSGSGTGELFF
>TRBV29-1|NA|NA|TRBJ2-1
TGCAGCGTTGATGTGGGGTCCTACAATGAGCAGTTCTTC
CSVDVGSYNEQFF
>TRBV5-5|TRBD2|NA|TRBJ2-7
TGTGCCAGCAGCTTCAGCGGGACTAGCGGGAGTATCGACGAGCAGTACTTC
CASSFSGTSGSIDEQYF
>TRBV12-3/TRBV12-4|TRBD2|many|TRBJ2-7
TGTGCCAGCAGTATAACCCCCGGGACTAGCGGGTCGAAGACCTACGAGCAGTACTTC
CASSITPGTSGSKTYEQYF
>TRBV5-1|TRBD1|few|TRBJ1-1
TGCGCCAGCAGCCCCTCCCGGACAGGGCTTACTGAAGCTTTCTTT
CASSPSRTGLTEAFF
>TRBV25-1|NA|few|TRBJ1-6
TGTGCCAGCAGTGAGGGAACTAATTCACCCCTCCACTTT
CASSEGTNSPLHF
>TRBV4-1|TRBD2|few|TRBJ2-5
TGCGCCAGCAGCCACAGCCCACAAGCGGGAGGGCCCAGGGAGACCCAGTACTTC
CASSHSPQAGGPRETQYF
>TRBV30|NA|NA|TRBJ2-1
TGTGCCTGGAGTCGGGGGTCCGATGAGCAGTTCTTC
CAWSRGSDEQFF
>TRBV12-3/TRBV12-4|NA|many|TRBJ2-3
TGTGCCAGCAGCCTAAACCAGGGGAAGCAGTATTTT
CASSLNQGKQYF
>TRBV24-1|TRBD1|many|TRBJ2-7
TGTGCCACCAGTGATTGTGACAGGGTGGGGGTCTACGAGCAGTACTTC
CATSDCDRVGVYEQYF
>TRBV20-1|NA|few|TRBJ1-5
TGCAGTGCTAGACCTTCTAGGGGCGGTCAGCCCCAGCATTTT
CSARPSRGGQPQHF
>TRBV9|NA|few|TRBJ2-5
TGTGCCAGCAGCGTAGCTTATAACGGCCAAGAGACCCAGTACTTC
CASSVAYNGQETQYF
>TRBV12-3/TRBV12-4|NA|NA|TRBJ2-1
TGTGCCAGCAGTTTAGCGTTGGGGAGCAATGAGCAGTTCTTC
CASSLALGSNEQFF
>TRBV7-2|NA|NA|TRBJ1-2
TGTGCCAGCAGCTCCCGGCTCTACTATGGCTACACCTTC
CASSSRLYYGYTF
>TRBV12-3/TRBV12-4|TRBD2|many|TRBJ2-7
TGTGCCAGCAGTTTCAGACTAGCGGGAGGCAACGAGCAGTACTTC
CASSFRLAGGNEQYF
>TRBV7-2|TRBD2|NA|TRBJ2-1
TGTGCCAGCAGCTCCCGGACTAGCGGGAGTGTGCAGTTCTTC
CASSSRTSGSVQFF
>TRBV2|NA|NA|TRBJ2-3
TGTGCCAGCGGGACATGGGAGGATACGCAGTATTTT
CASGTWEDTQYF
>TRBV5-1|NA|NA|TRBJ1-4
TGCGCCAGCAGCTTGGATGGCACCCGAGGGTTTGCAACTAATGAAAAACTGTTTTTT
CASSLDGTRGFATNEKLFF
>TRBV2|NA|many|TRBJ1-1
TGTGCCAGCAGTGAAAGTGGGCTAAGCACTGAAGCTTTCTTT
CASSESGLSTEAFF
>TRBV3-1|TRBD2|few|TRBJ2-2
TGTGCCAGCAGCCCGACTAGCGGGAGATTGAACACCGGGGAGCTGTTTTTT
CASSPTSGRLNTGELFF